This T cell receptor (beta chain) was observed in a study of T cell changes during pregnancy in multiple sclerosis. TCRdb's copy holds only in-frame clones and misses some; the assay was immunoSEQ multiplex PCR. This table holds 95,000 to 100,000 clones, 92% found once. V shed 6 bases and J shed 8 bases, with 16 bases lying between them. There are 14 residues in the CDR3. The germline V gene has CDR1 SGHAT and CDR2 FQNNGV. This specimen was peripheral blood, taken after pregnancy. The chain links TRBV11-2 to TRBJ1-4; unclear D gene. The TCR comes from a female donor in good health, enrolled as a control in a pregnancy study. The CDR3 loop reads CASSSNLGKEKLFF. The CDR3 DNA follows: TGTGCCAGCAGTTCTAACCTAGGAAAAGAAAAACTGTTTTTT.